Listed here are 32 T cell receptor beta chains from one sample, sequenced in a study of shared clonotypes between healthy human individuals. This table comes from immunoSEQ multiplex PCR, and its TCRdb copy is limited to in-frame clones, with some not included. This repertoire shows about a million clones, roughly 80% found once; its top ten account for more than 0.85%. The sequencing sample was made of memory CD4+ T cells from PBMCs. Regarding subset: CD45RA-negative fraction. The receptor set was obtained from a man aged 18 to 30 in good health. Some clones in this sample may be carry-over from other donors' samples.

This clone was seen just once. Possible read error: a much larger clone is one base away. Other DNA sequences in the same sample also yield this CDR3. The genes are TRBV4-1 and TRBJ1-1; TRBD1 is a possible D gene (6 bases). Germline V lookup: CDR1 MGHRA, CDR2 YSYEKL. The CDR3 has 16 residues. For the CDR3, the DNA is TGCGCCAGCAGCCAAGATCGGGGACAAATGAACACTGAAGCCTTCTTT. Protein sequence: CASSQDRGQMNTEAFF.

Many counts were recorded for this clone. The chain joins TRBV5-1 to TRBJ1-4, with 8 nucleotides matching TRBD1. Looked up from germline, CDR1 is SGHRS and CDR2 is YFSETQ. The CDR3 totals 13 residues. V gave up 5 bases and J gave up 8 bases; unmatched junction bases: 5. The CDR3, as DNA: TGCGCCAGCAGGGCAGGGGGCGGAGAAAAACTGTTTTTT. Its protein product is CASRAGGGEKLFF.

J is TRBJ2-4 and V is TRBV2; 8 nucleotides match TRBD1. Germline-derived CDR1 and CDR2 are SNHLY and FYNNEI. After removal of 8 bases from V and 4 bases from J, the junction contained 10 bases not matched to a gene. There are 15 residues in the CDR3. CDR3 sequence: CASRKQGVSKNIQYF. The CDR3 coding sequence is TGTGCCAGCCGTAAACAGGGGGTATCAAAAAACATTCAGTACTTC. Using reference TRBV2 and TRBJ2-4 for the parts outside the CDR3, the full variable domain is EPEVTQTPSHQVTQMGQEVILRCVPISNHLYFYWYRQILGQKVEFLVSFYNNEISEKSEIFDDQFSVERPDGSNFTLKIRSTKLEDSAMYFCASRKQGVSKNIQYFGAGTRLSVL.

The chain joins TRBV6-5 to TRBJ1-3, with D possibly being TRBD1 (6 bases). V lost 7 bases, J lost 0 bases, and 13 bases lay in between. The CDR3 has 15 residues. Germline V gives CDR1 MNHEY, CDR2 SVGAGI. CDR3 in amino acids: CASKATGNSGNTIYF. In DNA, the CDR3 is TGTGCCAGCAAAGCGACAGGCAACTCTGGAAACACCATATATTTT.

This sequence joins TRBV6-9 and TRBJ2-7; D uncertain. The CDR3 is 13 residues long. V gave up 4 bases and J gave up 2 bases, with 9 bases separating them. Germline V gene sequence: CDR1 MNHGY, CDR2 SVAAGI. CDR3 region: CASSSCGTYEQYF. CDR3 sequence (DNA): TGTGCCAGCAGTTCTTGCGGAACCTACGAGCAGTACTTC.

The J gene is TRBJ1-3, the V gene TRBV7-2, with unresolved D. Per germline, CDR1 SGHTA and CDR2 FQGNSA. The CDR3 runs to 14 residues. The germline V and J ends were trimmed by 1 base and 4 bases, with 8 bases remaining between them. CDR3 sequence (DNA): TGTGCCAGCAGCTTAGGGGTATCCGGAAACACCATATATTTT. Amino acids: CASSLGVSGNTIYF.

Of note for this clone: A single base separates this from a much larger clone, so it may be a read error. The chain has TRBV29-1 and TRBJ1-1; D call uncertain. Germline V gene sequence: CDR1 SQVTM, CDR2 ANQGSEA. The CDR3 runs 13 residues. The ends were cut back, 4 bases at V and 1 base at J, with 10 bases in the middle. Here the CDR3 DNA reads TGCAGCGTTGGCGTGGGCTGGAACACTGAAGCTTTCTTT. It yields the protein CSVGVGWNTEAFF. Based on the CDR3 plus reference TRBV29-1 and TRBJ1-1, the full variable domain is SAVISQKPSRDICQRGTSLTIQCQVDSQVTMMFWYRQQPGQSLTLIATANQGSEATYESGFVIDKFPISRPNLTFSTLTVSNMSPEDSSIYLCSVGVGWNTEAFFGQGTRLTVV.

CDR3 in amino acids: CASSLWVDGYTF. In nucleotides, the CDR3 is TGTGCCAGCAGTTTATGGGTGGATGGCTACACCTTC. This sequence joins TRBV28 and TRBJ1-2; D is unresolved. The V gene's germline CDR1 is MDHEN and CDR2 SYDVKM. This CDR3 comprises 12 residues. Trimming left V 0 bases short and J 6 bases short, with 5 bases between.

For the CDR3, the DNA is TGTGCCAGCAGTTTACCCGGGGGCGTTACCGGCTACACCTTC. Translated, it gives CASSLPGGVTGYTF. V usage is TRBV28 and J usage is TRBJ1-2, with D possibly matching TRBD1 (6 bases). Germline CDR1 is MDHEN and CDR2 is SYDVKM. This CDR3 is built from 14 residues. With 2 bases removed from V and 8 bases from J, the gap between germline ends came to 15 bases.

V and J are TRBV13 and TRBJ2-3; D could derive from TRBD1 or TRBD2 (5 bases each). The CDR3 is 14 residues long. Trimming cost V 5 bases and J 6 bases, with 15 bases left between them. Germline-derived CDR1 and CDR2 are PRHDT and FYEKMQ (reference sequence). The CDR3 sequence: CASSPTRGRDTQYF. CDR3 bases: TGTGCCAGCAGCCCAACTAGGGGTAGGGATACGCAGTATTTT.

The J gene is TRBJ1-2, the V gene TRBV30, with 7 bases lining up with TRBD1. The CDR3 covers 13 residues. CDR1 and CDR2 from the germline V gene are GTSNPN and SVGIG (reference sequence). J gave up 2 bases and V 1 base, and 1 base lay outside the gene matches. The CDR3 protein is CAWSAGGNYGYTF. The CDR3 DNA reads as TGTGCCTGGAGTGCAGGGGGAAACTATGGCTACACCTTC.

CDR3 sequence reads: CAISPSDRAEQYF. Here the CDR3 DNA reads TGTGCCATCAGTCCCTCCGACAGGGCCGAGCAGTACTTC. This sequence joins TRBV10-3 and TRBJ2-5, with 7 bases lining up with TRBD1. The end of the DNA aligns better with TRBJ2-7, so the J call may be wrong. Germline V gives CDR1 ENHRY, CDR2 SYGVKD. The CDR3 totals 13 residues.

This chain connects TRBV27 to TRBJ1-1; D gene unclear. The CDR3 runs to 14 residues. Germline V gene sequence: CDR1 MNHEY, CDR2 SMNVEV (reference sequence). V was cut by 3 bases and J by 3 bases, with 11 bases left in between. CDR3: CASSLGGRHTEAFF. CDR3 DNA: TGTGCCAGCAGTTTGGGAGGGCGGCACACTGAAGCTTTCTTT.

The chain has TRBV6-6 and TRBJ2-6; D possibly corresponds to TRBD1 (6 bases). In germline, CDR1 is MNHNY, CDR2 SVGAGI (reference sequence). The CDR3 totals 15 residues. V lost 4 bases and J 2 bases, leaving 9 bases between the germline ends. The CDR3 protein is CASSLQGAGANVLTF. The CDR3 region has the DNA TGTGCCAGCAGTTTACAGGGTGCTGGGGCCAACGTCCTGACTTTC.

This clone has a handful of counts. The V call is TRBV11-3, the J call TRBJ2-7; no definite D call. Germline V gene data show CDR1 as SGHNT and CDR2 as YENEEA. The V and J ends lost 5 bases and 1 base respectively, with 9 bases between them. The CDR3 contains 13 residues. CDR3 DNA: TGTGCCAGCAGCCGTGGGTTTTCCTACGAGCAGTACTTC. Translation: CASSRGFSYEQYF.

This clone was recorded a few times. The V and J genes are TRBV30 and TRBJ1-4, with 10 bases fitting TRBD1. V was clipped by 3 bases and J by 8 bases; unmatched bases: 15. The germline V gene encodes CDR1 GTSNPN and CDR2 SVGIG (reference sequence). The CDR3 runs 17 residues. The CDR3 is CAWSASRDRGQDEKLFF. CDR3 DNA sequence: TGTGCCTGGAGCGCTTCCCGGGACAGGGGACAGGACGAAAAACTGTTTTTT.

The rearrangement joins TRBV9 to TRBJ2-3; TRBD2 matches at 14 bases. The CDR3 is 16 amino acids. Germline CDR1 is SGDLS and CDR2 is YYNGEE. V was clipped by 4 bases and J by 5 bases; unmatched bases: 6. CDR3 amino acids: CASSPLGTSGRDTQYF. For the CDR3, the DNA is TGTGCCAGCAGCCCGTTGGGGACTAGCGGGAGAGATACGCAGTATTTT.

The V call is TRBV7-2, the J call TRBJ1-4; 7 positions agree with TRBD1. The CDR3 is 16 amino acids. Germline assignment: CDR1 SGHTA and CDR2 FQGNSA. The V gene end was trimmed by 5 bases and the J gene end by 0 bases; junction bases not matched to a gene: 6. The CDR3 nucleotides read TGTGCCAGCAGCGCCGTTGGGACAGCAACTAATGAAAAACTGTTTTTT. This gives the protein CASSAVGTATNEKLFF.

The CDR3 here is CASTADNHGYTF. CDR3 nucleotides: TGTGCCAGCACCGCCGACAACCATGGCTACACCTTC. The chain links TRBV7-9 to TRBJ1-2; no firm D call. CDR1 is SEHNR, CDR2 FQNEAQ, per germline (reference sequence). This CDR3 comprises 12 residues. The V gene lost 7 bases and the J gene lost 6 bases, with 12 bases spanning the gap. Full variable domain (remainder filled in from reference TRBV7-9 and TRBJ1-2): DTGVSQNPRHKITKRGQNVTFRCDPISEHNRLYWYRQTLGQGPEFLTYFQNEAQLEKSRLLSDRFSAERPKGSFSTLEIQRTEQGDSAMYLCASTADNHGYTFGSGTRLTVV.

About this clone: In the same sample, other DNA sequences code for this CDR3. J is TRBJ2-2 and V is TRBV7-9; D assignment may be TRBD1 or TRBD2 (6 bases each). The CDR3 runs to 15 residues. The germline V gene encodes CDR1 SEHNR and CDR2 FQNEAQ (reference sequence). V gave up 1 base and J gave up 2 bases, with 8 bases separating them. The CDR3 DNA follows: TGTGCCAGCAGCTTAGTGGGGGGCAACACCGGGGAGCTGTTTTTT. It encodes CASSLVGGNTGELFF. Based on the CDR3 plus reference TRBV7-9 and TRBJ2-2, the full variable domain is DTGVSQNPRHKITKRGQNVTFRCDPISEHNRLYWYRQTLGQGPEFLTYFQNEAQLEKSRLLSDRFSAERPKGSFSTLEIQRTEQGDSAMYLCASSLVGGNTGELFFGEGSRLTVL.

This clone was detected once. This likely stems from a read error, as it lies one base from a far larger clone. The CDR3 loop is CARMGRFSEKLFF. CDR3 coding DNA: TGTGCCAGGATGGGCAGGTTTAGCGAAAAACTGTTTTTT. The J gene is TRBJ1-4, the V gene TRBV30; D gene unclear. Germline V gene sequence: CDR1 GTSNPN, CDR2 SVGIG (reference sequence). This CDR3 comprises 13 residues. V shed 8 bases and J shed 8 bases, with 18 bases lying between them.

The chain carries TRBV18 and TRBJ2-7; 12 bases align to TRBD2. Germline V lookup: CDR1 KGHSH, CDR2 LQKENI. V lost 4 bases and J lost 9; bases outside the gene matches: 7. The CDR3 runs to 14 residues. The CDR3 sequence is CASSQGLAGFGQYF. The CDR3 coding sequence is TGTGCCAGCTCACAAGGACTAGCGGGATTCGGGCAGTACTTC.

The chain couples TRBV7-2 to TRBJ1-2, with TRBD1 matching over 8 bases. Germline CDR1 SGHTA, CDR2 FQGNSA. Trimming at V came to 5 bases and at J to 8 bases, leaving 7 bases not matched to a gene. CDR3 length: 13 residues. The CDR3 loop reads CASSQRTGRGYTF. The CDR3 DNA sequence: TGTGCCAGCAGCCAGAGGACAGGGAGGGGCTACACCTTC. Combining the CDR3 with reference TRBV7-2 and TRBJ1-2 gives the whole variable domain GAGVSQSPSNKVTEKGKDVELRCDPISGHTALYWYRQSLGQGLEFLIYFQGNSAPDKSGLPSDRFSAERTGGSVSTLTIQRTQQEDSAVYLCASSQRTGRGYTFGSGTRLTVV.

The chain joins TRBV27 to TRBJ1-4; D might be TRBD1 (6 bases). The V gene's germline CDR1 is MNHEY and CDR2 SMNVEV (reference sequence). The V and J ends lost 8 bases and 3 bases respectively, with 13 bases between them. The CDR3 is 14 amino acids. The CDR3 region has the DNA TGTGCCAGCCCGAGGGGGGGGTCTAATGAAAAACTGTTTTTT. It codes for CASPRGGSNEKLFF.

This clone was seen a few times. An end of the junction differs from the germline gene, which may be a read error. The CDR3 DNA reads TGTGCCAGCAGGGAAGGGACACCAAATGAAGCTTTCTTT. Translating gives CASREGTPNEAFF. V is TRBV2 and J is TRBJ1-1; D possibly corresponds to TRBD1 (6 bases). The CDR3 consists of 13 residues. Germline V CDR1 and CDR2: SNHLY, FYNNEI.

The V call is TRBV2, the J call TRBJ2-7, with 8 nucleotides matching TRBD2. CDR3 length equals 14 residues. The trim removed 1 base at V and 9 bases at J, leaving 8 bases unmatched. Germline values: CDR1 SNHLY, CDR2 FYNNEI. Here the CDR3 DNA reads TGTGCCAGCAGTGAAGGGGTAGCGGGGCAGGGGCAGTACTTC. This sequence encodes CASSEGVAGQGQYF.

The CDR3 bases are TGTGCCAGCAGCCAAGGGACAGACACAGATACGCAGTATTTT. Encoded protein: CASSQGTDTDTQYF. The chain recombines TRBV7-9 with TRBJ2-3, with TRBD1 matching 7 bases. J lost 2 bases, V lost 5 bases, and 4 bases had no gene match. The CDR3 covers 14 residues. Germline CDR1 reads SEHNR; CDR2 reads FQNEAQ (reference sequence).

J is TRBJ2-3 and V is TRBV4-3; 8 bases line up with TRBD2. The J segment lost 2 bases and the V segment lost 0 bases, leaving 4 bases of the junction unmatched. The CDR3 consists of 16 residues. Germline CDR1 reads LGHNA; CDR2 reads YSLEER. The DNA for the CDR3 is TGCGCCAGCAGCCAAGATCTAGCGGGCGCCACAGATACGCAGTATTTT. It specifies CASSQDLAGATDTQYF.

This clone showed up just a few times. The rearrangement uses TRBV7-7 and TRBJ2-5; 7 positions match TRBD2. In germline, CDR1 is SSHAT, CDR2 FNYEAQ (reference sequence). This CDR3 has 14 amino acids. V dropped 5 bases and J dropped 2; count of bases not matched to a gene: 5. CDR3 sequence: CASSPGGRQETQYF. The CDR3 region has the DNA TGTGCCAGCAGCCCCGGGGGGAGGCAAGAGACCCAGTACTTC.

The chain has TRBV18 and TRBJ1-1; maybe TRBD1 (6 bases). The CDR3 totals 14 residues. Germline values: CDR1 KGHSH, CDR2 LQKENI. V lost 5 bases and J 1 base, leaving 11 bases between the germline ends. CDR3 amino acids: CASSSKDRNTEAFF. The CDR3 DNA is TGTGCCAGCTCATCCAAGGACAGGAACACTGAAGCTTTCTTT.

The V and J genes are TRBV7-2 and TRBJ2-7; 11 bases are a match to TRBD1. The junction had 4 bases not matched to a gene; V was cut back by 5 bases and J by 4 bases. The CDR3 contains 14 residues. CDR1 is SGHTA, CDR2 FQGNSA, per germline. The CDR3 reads CASSPDRGQYEQYF. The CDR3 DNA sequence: TGTGCCAGCAGCCCGGACAGGGGGCAATACGAGCAGTACTTC.

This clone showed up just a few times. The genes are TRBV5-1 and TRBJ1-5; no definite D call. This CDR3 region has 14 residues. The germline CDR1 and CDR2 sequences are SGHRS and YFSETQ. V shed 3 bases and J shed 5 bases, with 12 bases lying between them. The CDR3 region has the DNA TGCGCCAGCAGCTCCCCGGTGCCCTATCAGCCCCAGCATTTT. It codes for CASSSPVPYQPQHF.